The 13 T cell receptor beta chains reported below all come from one sample, sequenced in a study of T cell responses to AZD1222 COVID-19 vaccine. Method: immunoSEQ multiplex PCR; TCRdb's copy keeps in-frame clones and lacks some. This table has some 140,000 clones, more than 90% appearing once. Specimen: peripheral blood, collected on day 0 of AZD1222 vaccination. These receptors were collected from an adult in good health.

The V and J genes are TRBV5-1 and TRBJ2-7, with TRBD2 matching 12 bases. This CDR3 spans 16 amino acids. CDR1 SGHRS and CDR2 YFSETQ come from the germline V gene. Trimming at V came to 4 bases and at J to 4 bases, leaving 9 bases not matched to a gene. As DNA, the CDR3 is TGCGCCAGCAGCCTGGGCCCTAGCGGGAGGGGGTACGAGCAGTACTTC. Translated: CASSLGPSGRGYEQYF.

The V call is TRBV7-2, the J call TRBJ2-2; D unresolved. The CDR3 is 17 amino acids. V dropped 1 base and J dropped 1 base, with 13 bases sitting between them. Per the germline V gene, CDR1 is SGHTA and CDR2 is FQGNSA. The CDR3 loop is CASSLDHLERNTGELFF. CDR3 coding DNA: TGTGCCAGCAGCTTAGACCATCTCGAAAGGAACACCGGGGAGCTGTTTTTT.

The chain joins TRBV11-3 to TRBJ2-7; D gene uncertain. CDR3 size: 14 residues. Per the germline V gene, CDR1 is SGHNT and CDR2 is YENEEA. The germline V and J ends were trimmed by 3 bases and 2 bases, with 11 bases remaining between them. This CDR3 reads CASSLAARPYEQYF. CDR3 DNA: TGTGCCAGCAGCTTGGCAGCCCGACCCTACGAGCAGTACTTC.

The CDR3 coding sequence is TGTGCCACCAGGGGGACAGGGGGCTTCTTTGGTAATGAAAAACTGTTTTTT. This codes for CATRGTGGFFGNEKLFF. The chain combines TRBV24-1 with TRBJ1-4; 12 bases fit TRBD1. The CDR3 has 17 amino acids. Germline values: CDR1 KGHDR, CDR2 SFDVKD. The trim removed 7 bases at V and 4 bases at J, leaving 9 bases unmatched.

This clone was detected only once. The chain combines TRBV28 with TRBJ1-6, with 8 bases aligning to TRBD1. The ends lost 6 bases at V and 7 bases at J; junction bases unmatched: 11. Germline CDR1 MDHEN, CDR2 SYDVKM. This CDR3 has 16 residues. The CDR3 coding sequence is TGTGCCAGCAGAACTTACGGGACAGGCGGGAATTCACCCCTCCACTTT. This codes for CASRTYGTGGNSPLHF.

CDR3 sequence reads: CASKEFASYNEQFF. Written as DNA, the CDR3 is TGTGCCAGTAAAGAGTTTGCCTCCTACAATGAGCAGTTCTTC. The chain joins TRBV19 to TRBJ2-1; D gene ambiguous. This CDR3 is built from 14 residues. CDR1 and CDR2 from the germline V gene are LNHDA and SQIVND (reference sequence). V was clipped by 7 bases and J by 0 bases, with 10 bases between them.

The chain combines TRBV7-2 with TRBJ2-2; D unclear. The ends were cut back, 4 bases at V and 7 bases at J, with 7 bases in the middle. The CDR3 is 12 amino acids. CDR1 is SGHTA and CDR2 is FQGNSA in the germline V gene. CDR3 in amino acids: CASSSLGGELFF. Written as DNA, the CDR3 is TGTGCCAGCAGCTCCCTCGGCGGGGAGCTGTTTTTT.

V gene TRBV28 combines with J gene TRBJ2-7; D perhaps matches TRBD2 (7 bases). The CDR3 is 16 amino acids. Per the germline V gene, CDR1 is MDHEN and CDR2 is SYDVKM. V was shortened by 4 bases and J by 0 bases, with 16 bases between the two germline ends. CDR3 sequence: CASSSILADSSYEQYF. CDR3 nucleotide sequence: TGTGCCAGCAGTTCTATCCTAGCGGACAGCTCCTACGAGCAGTACTTC.

The CDR3 nucleotides read TGTGCCAGCAACACACTAGCGGCTAGCACAGATACGCAGTATTTT. Residues: CASNTLAASTDTQYF. The chain employs TRBV6-5 and TRBJ2-3; 8 nucleotides align to TRBD2. The germline gives CDR1 MNHEY, CDR2 SVGAGI. Unmatched junction bases numbered 6, after V lost 7 bases and J lost 0 bases. The CDR3 is 15 amino acids.

The chain combines TRBV6-2 or TRBV6-3 with TRBJ1-1, with D possibly matching TRBD1 (5 bases). The CDR3 is made up of 13 amino acids. CDR1 MNHEY and CDR2 SVGEGT come from the germline V gene. Trimming left V 5 bases short and J 1 base short, with 8 bases between. CDR3 sequence: CASSGQANTEAFF. Written as DNA, the CDR3 is TGTGCCAGCAGTGGACAAGCGAACACTGAAGCTTTCTTT.

The rearrangement uses TRBV10-3 and TRBJ2-1; 11 positions agree with TRBD2. The length of the CDR3 is 14 residues. With 2 bases clipped from V and 7 bases from J, the junction kept 1 base outside the gene matches. CDR1 ENHRY and CDR2 SYGVKD come from the germline V gene. CDR3 sequence: CAISEPSGRNEQFF. In DNA form, the CDR3 reads TGTGCCATCAGTGAGCCTAGCGGGAGGAATGAGCAGTTCTTC.

The chain combines TRBV9 with TRBJ1-1, with 8 bases fitting TRBD1. From germline, CDR1 is SGDLS and CDR2 YYNGEE. CDR3 length equals 13 residues. V gave up 3 bases and J gave up 4 bases; unmatched junction bases: 2. As DNA, the CDR3 is TGTGCCAGCAGCGGGACAGGGTTCACTGAAGCTTTCTTT. Amino acid sequence: CASSGTGFTEAFF.

J is TRBJ1-4 and V is TRBV4-3, with 7 bases fitting TRBD1. Trimming took 1 base from V and 3 from J; bases not matched to a gene: 8. This CDR3 comprises 17 residues. Germline V CDR1 and CDR2: LGHNA, YSLEER. The CDR3 bases are TGCGCCAGCAGCCAAGGGGACAGATCCGGCGCTAATGAAAAACTGTTTTTT. Amino acid sequence: CASSQGDRSGANEKLFF.